A single sample gave rise to the 17 T cell receptor beta chains below, sequenced in a study of blood T cell repertoires in COVID-19. Only in-frame clones appear in the TCRdb table, and some are missing; sequencing was by immunoSEQ multiplex PCR. Counted here are 95,000 to 150,000 clones, under 90% occurring once; the ten biggest clones make up 3.5% to 5.5%. Material for sequencing was peripheral blood. These receptors came from a woman in her 70s with acute or convalescent COVID-19.

Here the CDR3 DNA reads TGTGCCAGCGGAGGGACGGTCAATTCACCCCTCCACTTT. It encodes CASGGTVNSPLHF. This chain links TRBV28 with TRBJ1-6, with D tentatively TRBD1 (5 bases). V lost 8 bases and J 7 bases, leaving 12 bases between the germline ends. There are 13 residues in the CDR3. Germline CDR1 reads MDHEN; CDR2 reads SYDVKM.

This clone was counted only a few times. The chain recombines TRBV6-5 with TRBJ1-6, with TRBD1 as a possible D gene (6 bases). The CDR3 is made up of 15 amino acids. Per the germline V gene, CDR1 is MNHEY and CDR2 is SVGAGI. The DNA of the CDR3 is TGTGCGGGCCGAGGCAGGGGCTACTATAATTCACCCCTCCACTTT. Encoded protein: CAGRGRGYYNSPLHF.

The V gene is TRBV2, the J gene TRBJ2-7; the match to TRBD2 covers 12 bases. J lost 0 bases, V lost 8 bases, and 2 bases had no gene match. CDR1 is SNHLY and CDR2 is FYNNEI in the germline V gene. The CDR3 length is 14 residues. The CDR3 region is CASRLAGVSYEQYV. As DNA, the CDR3 is TGTGCCAGCCGACTAGCGGGGGTCTCCTACGAGCAGTACGTC.

This clone was observed a handful of times. This chain connects TRBV15 to TRBJ1-2; possible D gene TRBD1, 5 bases. The CDR3 runs 15 residues. The V end was cut by 0 bases, the J end by 8 bases, with 16 bases between. Germline V gene data show CDR1 as LNHNV and CDR2 as YYDKDF (reference sequence). CDR3 sequence: CATSRDRGTGSGYTF. CDR3 nucleotide sequence: TGTGCCACCAGCAGAGATCGGGGGACGGGGAGCGGCTACACCTTC.

This chain connects TRBV19 to TRBJ1-4, with 8 positions matching TRBD1. Trimming removed 3 bases from V and 2 bases from J; junction bases left unmatched: 8. The germline V gene encodes CDR1 LNHDA and CDR2 SQIVND (reference sequence). The CDR3 is 17 amino acids. This CDR3 reads CASSIQGAYRTNEKLFF. The CDR3 nucleotides read TGTGCCAGTAGTATCCAGGGGGCTTATCGGACTAATGAAAAACTGTTTTTT.

The chain employs TRBV5-6 and TRBJ2-7; 8 nucleotides match TRBD1. The V gene end was trimmed by 0 bases and the J gene end by 2 bases; junction bases not matched to a gene: 4. CDR3 length: 15 amino acids. Germline V CDR1 and CDR2: SGHDT, YYEEEE. DNA of the CDR3: TGTGCCAGCAGCTTGGGGGACAGGTCAACCTACGAGCAGTACTTC. Its protein product is CASSLGDRSTYEQYF.

The chain uses TRBV11-2 and TRBJ1-2, with TRBD1 identical over 11 bases. CDR3 length: 17 residues. Germline trimming cut 1 base from V and 4 bases from J; bases unmatched to any gene: 8. CDR1 and CDR2 (germline): SGHAT, FQNNGV. The CDR3 DNA is TGTGCCAGCAGCTTAGGGTCTGGACAGGGGGCTATCTATGGCTACACCTTC. Amino acid sequence: CASSLGSGQGAIYGYTF. The full variable domain, completed using reference TRBV11-2 and TRBJ1-2, is EAGVAQSPRYKIIEKRQSVAFWCNPISGHATLYWYQQILGQGPKLLIQFQNNGVVDDSQLPKDRFSAERLKGVDSTLKIQPAKLEDSAVYLCASSLGSGQGAIYGYTFGSGTRLTVV.

This chain links TRBV5-1 with TRBJ1-1, with D possibly TRBD1 on 6 matching bases. This CDR3 contains 16 residues. Trimming took off 0 bases at V and 0 bases at J, with 12 bases between the two ends. CDR1 and CDR2 (germline): SGHRS, YFSETQ. CDR3 DNA: TGCGCCAGCAGCTTGGACGGACAGTCCCTGAACACTGAAGCTTTCTTT. It encodes CASSLDGQSLNTEAFF.

V and J are TRBV7-9 and TRBJ2-5, with 11 bases fitting TRBD2. Germline values: CDR1 SEHNR, CDR2 FQNEAQ (reference sequence). This CDR3 is built from 15 residues. With V trimmed by 5 bases and J by 5 bases, 7 bases remained unmatched. The DNA for the CDR3 is TGTGCCAGCAGCCGTAGCGGGGGGGCCTCCGAGACCCAGTACTTC. Its protein is CASSRSGGASETQYF.

The rearrangement joins TRBV6-5 to TRBJ1-2; 9 bases are a match to TRBD1. The CDR3 sequence is 14 residues long. Trimming cost V 4 bases and J 6 bases; bases outside gene matches: 6. The germline gives CDR1 MNHEY, CDR2 SVGAGI. This CDR3 is CASSSPRDRDGYTF. The CDR3 region has the DNA TGTGCCAGCAGTTCGCCCCGGGACAGGGATGGCTACACCTTC.

The chain employs TRBV10-1 and TRBJ2-1; a weak D match, TRBD2 (6 bases). In germline, CDR1 is WNHNN, CDR2 SYGVQD (reference sequence). Trimming stripped 3 bases from V and 5 bases from J, with 14 bases between. The CDR3 spans 15 residues. The chain's CDR3 is CASSDGTGVNNEQFF. The CDR3 nucleotides read TGCGCCAGCAGTGATGGGACTGGAGTCAACAATGAGCAGTTCTTC.

This chain joins TRBV7-8 and TRBJ2-1; weak D call: TRBD2 (5 bases). The CDR3 is 13 residues long. V was trimmed by 5 bases and J by 6 bases, leaving 11 bases between them. The germline gives CDR1 SGHVS, CDR2 FQNEAQ. The CDR3 DNA reads as TGTGCCAGCAGCACGGACCGGGGCAATGAGCAGTTCTTC. Amino acid sequence: CASSTDRGNEQFF.

The rearrangement uses TRBV15 and TRBJ2-7; the D gene is possibly TRBD1 (5 bases). Per the germline V gene, CDR1 is LNHNV and CDR2 is YYDKDF (reference sequence). This CDR3 comprises 14 residues. The V and J ends lost 5 bases and 3 bases respectively, with 14 bases between them. As DNA, the CDR3 is TGTGCCACCAGCGGGGCAGGGTTGGGCTACGAGCAGTACTTC. This encodes CATSGAGLGYEQYF.

J is TRBJ2-3 and V is TRBV4-2, with 11 positions matching TRBD2. V dropped 0 bases and J dropped 5; count of bases not matched to a gene: 7. The CDR3 spans 17 residues. Germline-derived CDR1 and CDR2 are LGHNA and YNFKEQ. The CDR3 nucleotides are TGTGCCAGCAGCCAAGAACGCGTTAGCGGGGGGGTAGATACGCAGTATTTT. The encoded protein is CASSQERVSGGVDTQYF.

This chain links TRBV7-2 with TRBJ2-2; a possible D gene is TRBD2 (6 bases). CDR3 length: 16 amino acids. V was trimmed by 5 bases and J by 7 bases, leaving 20 bases between them. The V gene's germline CDR1 is SGHTA and CDR2 FQGNSA. The CDR3 bases are TGTGCCAGCAGCGTTGGGCGGCTAGCGTTGAGCGGGGAGCTGTTTTTT. It is translated as CASSVGRLALSGELFF.

The chain joins TRBV30 to TRBJ1-3; 8 positions match TRBD1. The CDR3 contains 13 residues. Germline values: CDR1 GTSNPN, CDR2 SVGIG (reference sequence). The junction had 6 bases not matched to a gene; V was cut back by 8 bases and J by 3 bases. The CDR3 DNA is TGTGCCACAGGGGGGTCGAATGGAAACACCATATATTTT. It codes for CATGGSNGNTIYF.

This chain uses TRBV10-3 with TRBJ2-3; TRBD2 agrees at 11 bases. CDR1 and CDR2 (germline): ENHRY, SYGVKD. With V trimmed by 11 bases and J by 1 base, 8 bases remained unmatched. The CDR3 runs 15 residues. This chain's CDR3 is CASTKLAGGTDTQYF. Here the CDR3 DNA reads TGTGCCTCCACCAAACTAGCGGGGGGCACAGATACGCAGTATTTT.